This T cell receptor (beta chain) was captured in a study of blood T cell repertoires in COVID-19. Background on the study: The United States, Italy and Spain provided the acute and convalescent COVID-19 samples.

V lost 4 bases and J 1 base, leaving 4 bases between the germline ends. This CDR3 has 12 amino acids. Germline V gene lookup returns CDR1 SNHLY and CDR2 FYNNEI. Only in-frame clones appear in the TCRdb table, and some are missing; sequencing was by immunoSEQ multiplex PCR. The table records around 100,000 clones, 84% of them present only once. This clone was counted once. The sequence derives from a man aged 55-75 years with acute or convalescent COVID-19. Sequenced sample: peripheral blood. This sequence joins TRBV2 and TRBJ2-5, with D uncertain. The CDR3 reads CASSGLQETQYF. The CDR3 DNA follows: TGTGCCAGCAGTGGACTCCAAGAGACCCAGTACTTC. Full variable domain (remainder filled in from reference TRBV2 and TRBJ2-5): EPEVTQTPSHQVTQMGQEVILRCVPISNHLYFYWYRQILGQKVEFLVSFYNNEISEKSEIFDDQFSVERPDGSNFTLKIRSTKLEDSAMYFCASSGLQETQYFGPGTRLLVL.